Each of the 27 T cell receptor beta chains below was sequenced from the same sample in a study of blood T cell repertoires in COVID-19. Produced via immunoSEQ multiplex PCR; TCRdb's table is partial and in-frame only. The data contain approximately 100,000 clones, over 65% of them singletons. Sequenced material: peripheral blood. All receptors come from a human donor in a cohort sampled during active COVID-19.

The gene calls are TRBV29-1 and TRBJ2-1; maybe TRBD2 (5 bases). Trimming cost V 2 bases and J 2 bases, with 13 bases left between them. CDR1 SQVTM and CDR2 ANQGSEA come from the germline V gene. The CDR3 sequence is 15 residues long. The CDR3 sequence: CSVERASSTYNEQFF. The CDR3 coding sequence is TGCAGCGTTGAACGGGCTAGCTCGACCTACAATGAGCAGTTCTTC.

The V call is TRBV4-1, the J call TRBJ1-1, with D perhaps matching TRBD1 (5 bases). CDR3 length: 16 amino acids. CDR1 is MGHRA, CDR2 YSYEKL, per germline. V was pared by 0 bases and J by 0 bases, with 11 bases between. CDR3 protein: CASSQEVGGVNTEAFF. The CDR3 region has the DNA TGCGCCAGCAGCCAAGAAGTGGGAGGGGTGAACACTGAAGCTTTCTTT.

Written as DNA, the CDR3 is TGTGCCAGCAGGGGGGCGGGGAACACTGAAGCTTTCTTT. It yields the protein CASRGAGNTEAFF. This chain uses TRBV27 with TRBJ1-1; the D gene is possibly TRBD1 (6 bases). Germline V gene lookup returns CDR1 MNHEY and CDR2 SMNVEV (reference sequence). Trimming cost V 6 bases and J 1 base, with 9 bases left between them. The CDR3 has 13 amino acids.

Of note for this clone: A much larger clone lies a single base off, so this may be a read error. The chain employs TRBV6-8 and TRBJ1-2; 8 bases line up with TRBD1. Trimming removed 6 bases from V and 1 base from J; junction bases left unmatched: 7. Germline V gene data show CDR1 as MNHGY and CDR2 as SAAAGT. This CDR3 has 15 amino acids. Here the CDR3 DNA reads TGTGCCAGCAGGGTTGACAGGGGTTTTAACTATGGCTACACCTTC. Protein product: CASRVDRGFNYGYTF.

The rearrangement joins TRBV5-1 to TRBJ2-3; TRBD2 matches 8 bases. The V and J ends lost 4 bases and 0 bases, in that order; junction bases with no gene match: 4. Per germline, CDR1 SGHRS and CDR2 YFSETQ. This CDR3 contains 15 residues. The CDR3 DNA is TGCGCCAGCAGCATTAGCGGGGCCAGCACAGATACGCAGTATTTT. Translated: CASSISGASTDTQYF.

The genes are TRBV25-1 and TRBJ1-2, with a weak D call TRBD1 (5 bases). Between the trimmed V and J ends, which lost 6 bases and 6 bases, there was a span of 11 bases. Looked up from germline, CDR1 is MGHDK and CDR2 is SYGVNS. This CDR3 is 12 amino acids long. The CDR3 DNA reads as TGTGCCAGCAGCAGGGACTTCCATGGCTACACCTTC. Protein product: CASSRDFHGYTF.

The chain is built from TRBV7-6 and TRBJ1-6; D possibly corresponds to TRBD1 (6 bases). Per germline, CDR1 SGHVS and CDR2 FNYEAQ. With 0 bases removed from V and 10 bases from J, the gap between germline ends came to 13 bases. There are 15 residues in the CDR3. CDR3 coding DNA: TGTGCCAGCAGCTTAGCGCGAAGGGGGTGGTCACCCCTCCACTTT. Residues: CASSLARRGWSPLHF.

This clone was counted between two and nine times. The CDR3 reads CASSLANNEQFF. The CDR3 DNA is TGTGCCAGCAGCTTAGCCAACAATGAGCAGTTCTTC. V and J are TRBV7-6 and TRBJ2-1; D not certain. The CDR3 length is 12 residues. The V gene lost 0 bases and the J gene lost 5 bases, with 2 bases spanning the gap. Germline V gives CDR1 SGHVS, CDR2 FNYEAQ.

The rearrangement joins TRBV6-5 to TRBJ2-7; 15 nucleotides align to TRBD2. Germline V gives CDR1 MNHEY, CDR2 SVGAGI. The CDR3 runs 16 residues. V lost 2 bases, J lost 2 bases, and 1 base stayed unmatched. Written as DNA, the CDR3 is TGTGCCAGCAGTTACGGGACTAGCGGGGGGACCTACGAGCAGTACTTC. Protein sequence: CASSYGTSGGTYEQYF.

V and J are TRBV13 and TRBJ2-1; 10 bases agree with TRBD1. J was trimmed by 6 bases and V by 5 bases; bases with no gene match: 7. The CDR3 loop spans 15 amino acids. The V gene's germline CDR1 is PRHDT and CDR2 FYEKMQ (reference sequence). Written as DNA, the CDR3 is TGTGCCAGCAGCCCAAGGGGGACAGGGGCCAATGAGCAGTTCTTC. Residues: CASSPRGTGANEQFF.

V gene TRBV2 combines with J gene TRBJ1-5; tentative D call: TRBD1 (5 bases). The CDR3 extends over 13 amino acids. Germline assignment: CDR1 SNHLY and CDR2 FYNNEI. V was clipped by 10 bases and J by 11 bases, with 21 bases between them. CDR3 sequence: CAIGGLSGGTQHF. The CDR3 DNA is TGTGCCATCGGGGGACTTTCCGGGGGGACCCAGCATTTT.

The gene calls are TRBV30 and TRBJ1-5; TRBD1 is a possible D gene (6 bases). The ends were cut back, 0 bases at V and 1 base at J, with 10 bases in the middle. Germline CDR1 GTSNPN, CDR2 SVGIG (reference sequence). The CDR3 is 15 residues long. The CDR3 nucleotides read TGTGCCTGGAGTGTTGGCAGGGGAAGCAATCAGCCCCAGCATTTT. It yields the protein CAWSVGRGSNQPQHF.

This clone was seen a few times. The V call is TRBV19, the J call TRBJ2-2, with D possibly matching TRBD1 (5 bases). The CDR3 totals 15 residues. Germline V gives CDR1 LNHDA, CDR2 SQIVND (reference sequence). Trimming took 3 bases from V and 2 from J, leaving 10 bases between them. The CDR3 DNA reads as TGTGCCAGTAGTATTAGGGGAACAAACACCGGGGAGCTGTTTTTT. Its translation is CASSIRGTNTGELFF.

This CDR3 reads CASSPGRGVYNEQFF. Here the CDR3 DNA reads TGTGCCAGCTCACCGGGCCGGGGGGTCTACAATGAGCAGTTCTTC. The chain links TRBV18 to TRBJ2-1, with 7 nucleotides matching TRBD2. This CDR3 region has 15 residues. V dropped 3 bases and J dropped 3; count of bases not matched to a gene: 5. CDR1 and CDR2 from the germline V gene are KGHSH and LQKENI.

In its sample, this clone was seen once. The chain couples TRBV29-1 to TRBJ1-5; D is possibly TRBD1 (6 bases). The germline V and J ends were trimmed by 7 bases and 2 bases, with 18 bases remaining between them. This CDR3 region has 15 residues. Per germline, CDR1 SQVTM and CDR2 ANQGSEA. In DNA, the CDR3 is TGCAGCGCAAAGACAGGCCCTAATGGCAATCAGCCCCAGCATTTT. Amino acid sequence: CSAKTGPNGNQPQHF. Full variable domain (missing parts from reference TRBV29-1 and TRBJ1-5): SAVISQKPSRDICQRGTSLTIQCQVDSQVTMMFWYRQQPGQSLTLIATANQGSEATYESGFVIDKFPISRPNLTFSTLTVSNMSPEDSSIYLCSAKTGPNGNQPQHFGDGTRLSIL.

V is TRBV11-3 and J is TRBJ1-2; no firm D call. Germline CDR1 is SGHNT and CDR2 is YENEEA. This CDR3 is 12 amino acids long. Trimming removed 3 bases from V and 11 bases from J, with 13 bases in between. The CDR3 loop is CASSLGGGRYTF. The CDR3 region has the DNA TGTGCCAGCAGCTTGGGCGGCGGGAGATACACCTTC.

CDR3 sequence: CASSPARMSTGELFF. The CDR3 nucleotides are TGTGCCAGCTCACCAGCTAGAATGAGCACCGGGGAGCTGTTTTTT. The V gene is TRBV18, the J gene TRBJ2-2; no definite D call. Per the germline V gene, CDR1 is KGHSH and CDR2 is LQKENI. V was cut by 2 bases and J by 4 bases, with 11 bases left in between. This CDR3 is built from 15 residues. Variable domain in full (rest from reference TRBV18 and TRBJ2-2): NAGVMQNPRHLVRRRGQEARLRCSPMKGHSHVYWYRQLPEEGLKFMVYLQKENIIDESGMPKERFSAEFPKEGPSILRIQQVVRGDSAAYFCASSPARMSTGELFFGEGSRLTVL.

The chain combines TRBV5-1 with TRBJ1-2; D uncertain. Germline V gene lookup returns CDR1 SGHRS and CDR2 YFSETQ. This CDR3 contains 13 residues. V was pared by 5 bases and J by 4 bases, with 12 bases between. The CDR3 is CASRSSVIYGYTF. The CDR3 coding sequence is TGCGCCAGCAGATCCTCAGTGATCTATGGCTACACCTTC.

The V and J genes are TRBV2 and TRBJ1-1; the match to TRBD1 covers 7 bases. The V segment lost 5 bases and the J segment 3 bases; nucleotides outside the gene matches: 6. Germline V gene data show CDR1 as SNHLY and CDR2 as FYNNEI. The CDR3 is 14 residues long. The CDR3 nucleotides read TGTGCCAGCAGTCTATGGGACAGCGACACTGAAGCTTTCTTT. Protein: CASSLWDSDTEAFF.

This clone was detected once. The chain has TRBV15 and TRBJ2-1; 10 bases match TRBD2. J gave up 5 bases and V 0 bases, and 7 bases lay outside the gene matches. CDR1 is LNHNV and CDR2 is YYDKDF in the germline V gene (reference sequence). The CDR3 is made up of 17 amino acids. The chain's CDR3 is CATSRDLVAGGNNEQFF. CDR3 DNA sequence: TGTGCCACCAGCAGAGATTTGGTAGCGGGGGGAAACAATGAGCAGTTCTTC.

V usage is TRBV11-2 and J usage is TRBJ1-2; the D gene is possibly TRBD1 (6 bases). Germline values: CDR1 SGHAT, CDR2 FQNNGV. V lost 5 bases to trimming and J lost 2 bases, with 18 bases between them. CDR3 size: 16 residues. CDR3 loop: CASSARRGATNYGYTF. Here the CDR3 DNA reads TGTGCCAGCAGCGCCCGGCGGGGGGCAACGAACTATGGCTACACCTTC.

There are a few counts of this clone. V usage is TRBV19 and J usage is TRBJ1-1, with D unclear. This CDR3 is built from 15 residues. V was pared by 5 bases and J by 1 base, with 14 bases between. Germline loops: CDR1 LNHDA, CDR2 SQIVND (reference sequence). The CDR3 spells CASSVEASWNTEAFF. The CDR3 DNA follows: TGTGCCAGTAGTGTCGAGGCCTCGTGGAACACTGAAGCTTTCTTT.

The chain is built from TRBV2 and TRBJ2-5; 9 bases are shared with TRBD2. Trimming cost V 7 bases and J 5 bases; bases outside gene matches: 11. Germline CDR1 SNHLY, CDR2 FYNNEI. The CDR3 is 15 residues long. CDR3 in DNA: TGTGCCAGCACCCTCGGACTGGCGGGGGGGGAGACCCAGTACTTC. This translates into CASTLGLAGGETQYF.

V is TRBV3-1 (or the pseudogene TRBV3-2) and J is TRBJ2-1; 9 bases map to TRBD1. There are 15 residues in the CDR3. Trimming took 3 bases from V and 8 from J; bases not matched to a gene: 8. CDR1 LGHDT and CDR2 YNNKEL come from the germline V gene (reference sequence). The DNA of the CDR3 is TGTGCCAGCAGCCATTTCACAGGGGGCTCCGATGAGCAGTTCTTC. Protein: CASSHFTGGSDEQFF.

CDR3 coding DNA: TGTGCCAGAAGCAAGCGACAGGGGGTTGAGTCACCCCTCCACTTT. Its translation is CARSKRQGVESPLHF. The rearrangement joins TRBV5-3 to TRBJ1-6; 9 bases match TRBD1. TRBV5-3 is identified as an open reading frame with a role that is uncertain. The CDR3 is 15 residues long. The J segment lost 10 bases and the V segment lost 4 bases, leaving 9 bases of the junction unmatched.

The chain carries TRBV13 and TRBJ2-7, with D maybe TRBD1 (5 bases). V lost 3 bases to trimming and J lost 3 bases, with 9 bases between them. This CDR3 has 13 amino acids. Germline assignment: CDR1 PRHDT and CDR2 FYEKMQ (reference sequence). The CDR3 protein is CASSLRQIYEQYF. The CDR3 DNA follows: TGTGCCAGCAGCTTGCGACAGATCTACGAGCAGTACTTC.

This clone was picked up a small number of times. V is TRBV5-4 and J is TRBJ1-2; D perhaps matches TRBD1 (5 bases). The length of the CDR3 is 13 residues. Trimming left V 1 base short and J 4 bases short, with 8 bases between. CDR1 and CDR2 from the germline V gene are SGHNT and YYREEE (reference sequence). In DNA form, the CDR3 reads TGTGCCAGCAGCTTGTACGACAGCTATGGCTACACCTTC. Its translation: CASSLYDSYGYTF. Full variable domain (missing parts from reference TRBV5-4 and TRBJ1-2): ETGVTQSPTHLIKTRGQQVTLRCSSQSGHNTVSWYQQALGQGPQFIFQYYREEENGRGNFPPRFSGLQFPNYSSELNVNALELDDSALYLCASSLYDSYGYTFGSGTRLTVV.